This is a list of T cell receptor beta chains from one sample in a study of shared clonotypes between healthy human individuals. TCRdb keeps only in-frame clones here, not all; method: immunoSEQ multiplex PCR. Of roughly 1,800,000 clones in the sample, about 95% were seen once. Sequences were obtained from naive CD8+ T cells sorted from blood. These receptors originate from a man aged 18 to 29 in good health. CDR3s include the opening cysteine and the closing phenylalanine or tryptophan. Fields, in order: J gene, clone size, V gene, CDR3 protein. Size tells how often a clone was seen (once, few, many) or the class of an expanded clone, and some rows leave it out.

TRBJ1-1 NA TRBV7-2 CASSHLTSGAFF
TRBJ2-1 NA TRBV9 CASSVEGDPYNEQFF
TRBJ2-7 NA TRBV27 CASSPIPGQGANEQYF
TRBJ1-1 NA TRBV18 CASSPSPGAEAFF
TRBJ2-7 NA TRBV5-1 CASSFGISYEQYF
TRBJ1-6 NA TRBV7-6 CASSLVDSPLHF
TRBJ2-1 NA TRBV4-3 CASSQVADSRYNEQFF
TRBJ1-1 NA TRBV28 CASSLEGWGTEAFF
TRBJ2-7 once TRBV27 CASSTEPPYYEQYF
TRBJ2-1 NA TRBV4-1 CASSQERQISNEQFF
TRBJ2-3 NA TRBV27 CASTGGGHTQYF
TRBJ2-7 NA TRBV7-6 CASSLQGASYEQYF
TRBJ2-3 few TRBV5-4 CASSPGSDTQYF
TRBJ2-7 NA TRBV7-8 CASSESGDPYEQYF
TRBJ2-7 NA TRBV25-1 CASGGGPGSYEQYF
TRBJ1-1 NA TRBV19 CASNQGARTEAFF
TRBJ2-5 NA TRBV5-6 CASSEEGLAGVVQYF
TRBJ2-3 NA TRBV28 CASRLTSGRTDTQYF
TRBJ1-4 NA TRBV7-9 CASSSQGSDNEKLFF
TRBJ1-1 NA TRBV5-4 CASSLEGTEAFF
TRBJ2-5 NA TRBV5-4 CASSLGLDGTQYF
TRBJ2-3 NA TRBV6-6 CASRLGGFSTDTQYF
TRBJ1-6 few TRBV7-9 CASSLEQGGSPLHF
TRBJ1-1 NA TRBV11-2 CASSSPPVDGEAFF